What follows are 28 T cell receptor beta chains derived from one specimen sequenced in a study of blood T cell repertoires in COVID-19. Using immunoSEQ multiplex PCR, the repertoire was profiled, and TCRdb retains in-frame clones only, with some absent. The sample yields some 150,000 clones, around four fifths seen once. The sequencing input was peripheral blood. All receptors come from a woman aged 40-49 years with active or convalescent COVID-19.

The genes are TRBV5-1 and TRBJ1-6; D unclear. Germline V CDR1 and CDR2: SGHRS, YFSETQ. The length of the CDR3 is 15 residues. Trimming removed 1 base at V and 6 bases at J, with 11 bases between. This CDR3 reads CASSLSQSPNSPLHF. The CDR3 nucleotides are TGCGCCAGCAGCTTGTCCCAGTCACCTAATTCACCCCTCCACTTT.

The chain carries TRBV7-9 and TRBJ1-5; TRBD1 matches 10 bases. The V segment lost 1 base and the J segment 12 bases; nucleotides outside the gene matches: 18. The length of the CDR3 is 18 residues. Germline-derived CDR1 and CDR2 are SEHNR and FQNEAQ (reference sequence). DNA of the CDR3: TGTGCCAGCAGCTTAGAAACACAAACGCGGGACAGGGGTAAGCTCCAGCATTTT. It specifies CASSLETQTRDRGKLQHF.

This clone was detected only a few times. This rearrangement joins TRBV2 to TRBJ2-3; possible D gene TRBD2, 5 bases. Trimming pared 6 bases from V and 1 base from J, leaving 8 bases between. Germline lookup yields CDR1 SNHLY and CDR2 FYNNEI. This CDR3 has 13 amino acids. CDR3 protein: CASRAARTDTQYF. DNA for the CDR3: TGTGCCAGCAGAGCGGCCCGCACAGATACGCAGTATTTT.

In DNA, the CDR3 is TGCGCCAGCAGCTACACAGGCTCTGGAAACACCATATATTTT. Its protein product is CASSYTGSGNTIYF. The rearrangement links TRBV5-1 to TRBJ1-3; maybe TRBD1 (5 bases). The length of the CDR3 is 14 residues. Germline V CDR1 and CDR2: SGHRS, YFSETQ. Trimming shortened V by 3 bases and J by 0 bases, and 7 bases separated the two germline ends.

The chain has TRBV5-6 and TRBJ2-2; D is unclear. The V end was cut by 2 bases, the J end by 1 base, with 9 bases between. The CDR3 spans 15 residues. The germline V gene encodes CDR1 SGHDT and CDR2 YYEEEE. For the CDR3, the DNA is TGTGCCAGCAGCTTCGGGTACGGGAACACCGGGGAGCTGTTTTTT. Translating gives CASSFGYGNTGELFF.

The chain employs TRBV28 and TRBJ1-1, with 8 positions matching TRBD1. CDR3 length: 15 amino acids. V gave up 8 bases and J gave up 0 bases; unmatched junction bases: 8. Germline V gene data show CDR1 as MDHEN and CDR2 as SYDVKM. DNA for the CDR3: TGTGCCAGCGGCCCCTGGACAGGGCTGAACACTGAAGCTTTCTTT. Translated: CASGPWTGLNTEAFF. The full variable domain, rest sourced from reference TRBV28 and TRBJ1-1, is DVKVTQSSRYLVKRTGEKVFLECVQDMDHENMFWYRQDPGLGLRLIYFSYDVKMKEKGDIPEGYSVSREKKERFSLILESASTNQTSMYLCASGPWTGLNTEAFFGQGTRLTVV.

The chain carries TRBV6-6 and TRBJ1-2, with 7 nucleotides matching TRBD1. V was pared by 0 bases and J by 3 bases, with 1 base of the junction left unmatched. CDR3 length: 14 amino acids. In germline, CDR1 is MNHNY, CDR2 SVGAGI (reference sequence). The CDR3 bases are TGTGCCAGCAGTTACTCAACAGGGGACTATGGCTACACCTTC. Amino acids: CASSYSTGDYGYTF.

V and J are TRBV18 and TRBJ1-1; the D gene is possibly TRBD1 (6 bases). The CDR3 loop spans 13 amino acids. V was pared by 8 bases and J by 1 base, with 11 bases between. CDR1 is KGHSH, CDR2 LQKENI, per germline. The CDR3 spells CASHRDKNTEAFF. Here the CDR3 DNA reads TGTGCCAGCCACCGGGACAAGAACACTGAAGCTTTCTTT. The full variable domain, in which reference TRBV18 and TRBJ1-1 provide the parts outside the CDR3, is NAGVMQNPRHLVRRRGQEARLRCSPMKGHSHVYWYRQLPEEGLKFMVYLQKENIIDESGMPKERFSAEFPKEGPSILRIQQVVRGDSAAYFCASHRDKNTEAFFGQGTRLTVV.

With respect to this clone: A much bigger clone sits one base away, suggesting this may be a read error. Other DNA sequences within the sample encode an identical CDR3. The chain is built from TRBV28 and TRBJ2-7; the D gene is possibly TRBD1 (6 bases). From germline, CDR1 is MDHEN and CDR2 SYDVKM. This CDR3 region has 15 residues. This CDR3 is CASSSPGQNSYEQYF. For the CDR3, the DNA is TGTGCCAGCAGCTCACCGGGACAAAACTCCTATGAGCAGTACTTC.

CDR3 in DNA: TGTGCCAGTAGTCTAGTGGCGGGCCCTTTTGAGCAGTACTTC. Translation gives CASSLVAGPFEQYF. This chain connects TRBV19 to TRBJ2-7; weak D call: TRBD2 (5 bases). The length of the CDR3 is 14 residues. The ends were cut back, 5 bases at V and 7 bases at J, with 18 bases in the middle. Per germline, CDR1 LNHDA and CDR2 SQIVND (reference sequence).

There are a few counts of this clone. The V call is TRBV4-1, the J call TRBJ1-5; D may be TRBD1 (5 bases). The V and J ends lost 1 base and 3 bases respectively, with 10 bases between them. This CDR3 has 15 residues. Germline V gene data show CDR1 as MGHRA and CDR2 as YSYEKL. The DNA for the CDR3 is TGCGCCAGCAGCCAAGCACAGGTTCTCAATCAGCCCCAGCATTTT. Its protein product is CASSQAQVLNQPQHF.

This chain uses TRBV27 with TRBJ1-1, with 11 bases lining up with TRBD1. The CDR3 is 17 residues long. Losses at the gene ends were 4 bases for V and 4 bases for J; bases not matched to a gene: 11. Germline CDR1 and CDR2: MNHEY and SMNVEV (reference sequence). The CDR3 sequence is CASSYGQGAKAVTEAFF. The CDR3 DNA follows: TGTGCCAGCAGTTACGGACAGGGGGCCAAGGCGGTCACTGAAGCTTTCTTT.

This rearrangement joins TRBV13 to TRBJ2-3; D not certain. This CDR3 region has 15 residues. Germline V gives CDR1 PRHDT, CDR2 FYEKMQ (reference sequence). V was pared by 0 bases and J by 1 base, with 8 bases between. This CDR3 reads CASSLGLGGTDTQYF. As DNA, the CDR3 is TGTGCCAGCAGCTTAGGGCTCGGAGGCACAGATACGCAGTATTTT. Variable domain in full (rest from reference TRBV13 and TRBJ2-3): AAGVIQSPRHLIKEKRETATLKCYPIPRHDTVYWYQQGPGQDPQFLISFYEKMQSDKGSIPDRFSAQQFSDYHSELNMSSLELGDSALYFCASSLGLGGTDTQYFGPGTRLTVL.

The CDR3 sequence is CASSYSTGAGWNTEAFF. As DNA, the CDR3 is TGTGCCAGCAGTTACTCGACAGGGGCAGGATGGAACACTGAAGCTTTCTTT. The chain has TRBV6-2 or TRBV6-3 and TRBJ1-1, with TRBD1 matching 8 bases. The CDR3 consists of 17 residues. V trimming: 0 bases; J trimming: 1 base; junction bases outside the gene matches: 7. Germline CDR1 MNHEY, CDR2 SVGEGT.

This chain connects TRBV19 to TRBJ1-1; no definite D call. Trimming took 5 bases from V and 6 from J, leaving 10 bases between them. The CDR3 loop spans 12 amino acids. CDR1 and CDR2 (germline): LNHDA, SQIVND (reference sequence). CDR3 residues: CASSARRAEAFF. For the CDR3, the DNA is TGTGCCAGTAGTGCGAGGAGAGCTGAAGCTTTCTTT.

This chain connects TRBV25-1 to TRBJ1-4; TRBD1 aligns across 8 bases. The V gene end was trimmed by 4 bases and the J gene end by 3 bases; junction bases not matched to a gene: 7. This CDR3 has 16 residues. Germline V gives CDR1 MGHDK, CDR2 SYGVNS. The CDR3 sequence is CASSGGLGQANEKLFF. CDR3 in DNA: TGTGCCAGCAGTGGGGGGTTGGGACAGGCTAATGAAAAACTGTTTTTT.

V is TRBV6-5 and J is TRBJ1-3, with TRBD1 matching 7 bases. From germline, CDR1 is MNHEY and CDR2 SVGAGI. V lost 6 bases to trimming and J lost 7 bases; unmatched junction nucleotides: 9. The CDR3 has 14 residues. The CDR3: CASSPTGSINTIYF. Here the CDR3 DNA reads TGTGCCAGCAGCCCGACAGGGAGCATTAACACCATATATTTT.

This CDR3 reads CASSTRTAQETQYF. For the CDR3, the DNA is TGTGCCAGCAGCACACGGACAGCGCAAGAGACCCAGTACTTC. J is TRBJ2-5 and V is TRBV3-1 (or the pseudogene TRBV3-2); a weak D match, TRBD1 (6 bases). CDR3 length: 14 amino acids. The ends were cut back, 5 bases at V and 2 bases at J, with 12 bases in the middle. Germline V gene sequence: CDR1 LGHDT, CDR2 YNNKEL (reference sequence).

The genes are TRBV27 and TRBJ2-1; 16 bases fit TRBD2. J was trimmed by 7 bases and V by 1 base; bases with no gene match: 10. The CDR3 contains 19 residues. Germline V gene lookup returns CDR1 MNHEY and CDR2 SMNVEV (reference sequence). As DNA, the CDR3 is TGTGCCAGCAGTTTATTACGGGCAGGGACTAGCGGGAGGGCAAATGAGCAGTTCTTC. This sequence encodes CASSLLRAGTSGRANEQFF.

V usage is TRBV27 and J usage is TRBJ2-7; possible D gene TRBD2, 6 bases. Trimming removed 0 bases from V and 1 base from J, with 10 bases in between. This CDR3 has 15 residues. Germline CDR1 reads MNHEY; CDR2 reads SMNVEV (reference sequence). The DNA of the CDR3 is TGTGCCAGCAGTTTATCGATACGGGGGTCCTACGAGCAGTACTTC. Its translation: CASSLSIRGSYEQYF.

The chain joins TRBV30 to TRBJ1-2, with a tentative D call TRBD1 (5 bases). The V gene lost 4 bases and the J gene lost 0 bases, with 18 bases spanning the gap. The CDR3 extends over 16 amino acids. Germline V CDR1 and CDR2: GTSNPN, SVGIG (reference sequence). The CDR3 protein is CAWKKPGSLANYGYTF. The CDR3 DNA reads as TGTGCCTGGAAAAAACCAGGGTCCTTAGCTAACTATGGCTACACCTTC.

This clone came up a few times. The chain is built from TRBV6-5 and TRBJ2-7; no firm D call. The CDR3 spans 14 residues. Trimming removed 6 bases from V and 5 bases from J, with 17 bases in between. From germline, CDR1 is MNHEY and CDR2 SVGAGI. The CDR3 protein is CASRGPTLVHEQYF. The CDR3 DNA is TGTGCCAGCAGGGGCCCGACACTCGTCCACGAGCAGTACTTC.

The chain joins TRBV30 to TRBJ2-5; D may be TRBD1 (7 bases). The CDR3 loop spans 13 amino acids. With 7 bases removed from V and 1 base from J, the gap between germline ends came to 13 bases. The germline V gene encodes CDR1 GTSNPN and CDR2 SVGIG (reference sequence). In DNA, the CDR3 is TGTGCCTACCACCAGGGGGGCCAAGAGACCCAGTACTTC. Its protein is CAYHQGGQETQYF.

V usage is TRBV2 and J usage is TRBJ2-1, with 11 bases that match TRBD2. The CDR3 totals 17 residues. Unmatched junction bases numbered 17, after V lost 9 bases and J lost 7 bases. Germline V gene sequence: CDR1 SNHLY, CDR2 FYNNEI. CDR3 bases: TGTGCCAGTAGAGAGCTAGCGGGGGGCCGGGTTCGGAATGAGCAGTTCTTC. Translated, it gives CASRELAGGRVRNEQFF. The whole variable domain, remainder taken from reference TRBV2 and TRBJ2-1, is EPEVTQTPSHQVTQMGQEVILRCVPISNHLYFYWYRQILGQKVEFLVSFYNNEISEKSEIFDDQFSVERPDGSNFTLKIRSTKLEDSAMYFCASRELAGGRVRNEQFFGPGTRLTVL.

The genes are TRBV28 and TRBJ2-7; 9 positions agree with TRBD1. Per the germline V gene, CDR1 is MDHEN and CDR2 is SYDVKM. The CDR3 contains 15 residues. V shed 6 bases and J 0 bases; nucleotides not matched to a gene: 6. CDR3 sequence reads: CASRAGTGFSYEQYF. CDR3 in DNA: TGTGCCAGCAGGGCCGGGACAGGGTTCTCCTACGAGCAGTACTTC.

This chain joins TRBV24-1 and TRBJ1-3; TRBD1 agrees at 7 bases. CDR3 length: 13 residues. The V segment lost 9 bases and the J segment 2 bases; nucleotides outside the gene matches: 3. The germline CDR1 and CDR2 sequences are KGHDR and SFDVKD. The CDR3 protein is CATCDRAGNTIYF. The CDR3 nucleotides read TGTGCCACCTGCGACAGGGCTGGAAACACCATATATTTT.

The chain is built from TRBV25-1 and TRBJ1-2; D gene ambiguous. Germline V gives CDR1 MGHDK, CDR2 SYGVNS. V was trimmed by 1 base and J by 3 bases, leaving 3 bases between them. This CDR3 contains 12 residues. CDR3 residues: CASSESDYGYTF. The CDR3 DNA reads as TGTGCCAGCAGTGAATCGGACTATGGCTACACCTTC.

This chain connects TRBV19 to TRBJ1-2; 7 bases fit TRBD1. CDR3 length equals 14 residues. Trimming at V came to 8 bases and at J to 8 bases, leaving 14 bases not matched to a gene. Germline CDR1 is LNHDA and CDR2 is SQIVND (reference sequence). The CDR3 sequence is CASRGGEGAGGYTF. CDR3 bases: TGTGCCAGTCGGGGAGGCGAGGGGGCTGGGGGCTACACCTTC.